Following are 29 T cell receptor beta chains from one sample sequenced in a study of tumor-infiltrating lymphocytes in primary liver carcinoma. Starting material for RNA and DNA co-extraction consisted of about 17-32 mg of unsorted bulk tissue. A primer in the constant region served to generate TCR beta cDNA from roughly 520 ng of total RNA. Employing slightly modified ARM-PCR, three nested multiplex PCR rounds were run, and these gave rise to the TCR beta libraries. In the first two PCR rounds, TRBV1-TRBV30 forward primers were paired with a C-beta reverse primer, and each round lasted roughly 9 cycles. MiXCR was run by TCRdb on the multiplex PCR reads, yielding one entry per CDR3 protein. This sample has some 130,000 distinct CDR3 sequences, with 65% to 75% found just once. The sample consisted of tumor-adjacent normal liver tissue. Receptors originate from a woman aged 55-75 years with primary liver carcinoma and hepatitis B virus infection.

This clonotype was observed once. This may be a read error, as it is one base from a much larger clone. The chain couples TRBV29-1 to TRBJ2-1; 11 bases are shared with TRBD2. The CDR3 runs 18 residues. Germline CDR1 reads SQVTM; CDR2 reads ANQGSEA. Germline trimming cut 7 bases from V and 9 bases from J; bases unmatched to any gene: 23. This CDR3 is CSGEGWGSGRAVWGEQFF. DNA for the CDR3: TGCAGCGGAGAAGGGTGGGGTAGCGGGAGGGCTGTATGGGGTGAGCAGTTCTTC.

On this clonotype: Compared with germline, one end of the junction differs, possibly owing to a read error. The rearrangement uses TRBV11-2 and TRBJ2-1; D remains ambiguous. The DNA end favors TRBJ2-7, so the J call may be wrong. There are 12 residues in the CDR3. CDR1 and CDR2 from the germline V gene are SGHAT and FQNNGV. For the CDR3, the DNA is TGTGCCAACAGCTTAGGAAAGAATGAACAGTACTTC. As protein: CANSLGKNEQYF.

Comments on this clonotype: This may arise from a read error, as a much more abundant clone is one base away. The gene calls are TRBV5-1 and TRBJ2-3; D is perhaps TRBD1 or TRBD2 (6 bases each). The V gene's germline CDR1 is SGHRS and CDR2 YFSETQ. V was clipped by 5 bases and J by 4 bases, with 17 bases between them. The CDR3 length is 15 residues. CDR3 sequence reads: CASRREAEGADTQYF. The CDR3 nucleotides read TGCGCCAGCAGGAGGGAAGCGGAGGGGGCAGATACGCAGTATTTT.

The chain is built from TRBV24-1 and TRBJ2-1; the match to TRBD2 covers 7 bases. The CDR3 spans 18 residues. Germline V gives CDR1 KGHDR, CDR2 SFDVKD. J lost 2 bases, V lost 3 bases, and 12 bases had no gene match. The CDR3 region is CATSDPRGAGTTYNEQFF. The CDR3 region has the DNA TGTGCCACCAGTGATCCCCGGGGAGCGGGGACGACCTACAATGAGCAGTTCTTC.

This clonotype was observed once. The V call is TRBV12-3 or TRBV12-4, the J call TRBJ1-1; 9 nucleotides agree with TRBD1. V gave up 9 bases and J gave up 6 bases; unmatched junction bases: 8. CDR3 length equals 13 residues. The CDR3 region has the DNA TGTGCCAGAAGTCCCCGGACAGGGGCTGAAGCTTTCTTT. Protein: CARSPRTGAEAFF.

On this clonotype: Compared with germline, one end of the junction differs, possibly owing to a read error. The genes are TRBV5-6 and TRBJ2-3, with TRBD2 matching 7 bases. Germline CDR1 SGHDT, CDR2 YYEEEE. The CDR3 totals 16 residues. CDR3 loop: CASSLESGTATDTQYF. CDR3 coding DNA: TGTGCCAGCAGCTTGGAGAGCGGGACGGCCACAGATACGCAGTACTTT.

This clonotype was counted a few times. The rearrangement uses TRBV28 and TRBJ2-2; D not resolved. This CDR3 is 11 amino acids long. The V and J ends lost 3 bases and 9 bases respectively, with 5 bases between them. Germline V gene data show CDR1 as MDHEN and CDR2 as SYDVKM. The CDR3 protein is CASSLGRELFF. The DNA for the CDR3 is TGTGCCAGCAGTTTGGGTCGGGAGCTGTTTTTT.

On this clonotype itself: Given a much more abundant clone one base away, this may be a read error. V and J are TRBV28 and TRBJ2-2, with D possibly matching TRBD1 (6 bases). The CDR3 is 15 amino acids. Germline CDR1 MDHEN, CDR2 SYDVKM. The CDR3 DNA reads as TGTGCCAGCAGGCGGACAGAGAGAAACATCGGGGAGCTGTTTTTT. Translated: CASRRTERNIGELFF.

Concerning this clonotype itself: This sequence may be a read error, since a much larger clone differs from it by one base. V is TRBV7-8 and J is TRBJ2-7, with D possibly called TRBD1 or TRBD2 (6 bases each). Germline V gene sequence: CDR1 SGHVS, CDR2 FQNEAQ. The CDR3 runs to 14 residues. This CDR3 reads CTSSSPRGGGEQYF. CDR3 nucleotide sequence: TGTACCAGCAGCTCCCCCAGGGGAGGAGGCGAGCAGTACTTC.

Of note for this clonotype: Germline and junction disagree at one end, which may indicate a read error. The chain recombines TRBV4-1 with TRBJ2-6, with D possibly TRBD1 on 5 matching bases. Germline assignment: CDR1 MGHRA and CDR2 YSYEKL. The CDR3 has 17 residues. The CDR3 is CASNQEPQGSGANVLTF. As DNA, the CDR3 is TGCGCCAGCAACCAAGAGCCACAAGGCTCTGGGGCCAACGTCCTAACTTTC.

This clonotype was picked up one time. This chain joins TRBV29-1 and TRBJ2-1; 11 bases are shared with TRBD2. Losses at the gene ends were 6 bases for V and 8 bases for J; bases not matched to a gene: 15. Germline CDR1 SQVTM, CDR2 ANQGSEA. There are 16 residues in the CDR3. CDR3 in DNA: TGCAGCGTAACCGGGACTAGCGGTTCTACTAGGTATGAGCAGTTCTTC. This gives the protein CSVTGTSGSTRYEQFF.

In this sample, this clonotype turned up many times. The rearrangement joins TRBV5-1 to TRBJ2-2; TRBD1 matches at 8 bases. Germline trimming cut 5 bases from V and 1 base from J; bases unmatched to any gene: 7. Per germline, CDR1 SGHRS and CDR2 YFSETQ. This CDR3 comprises 16 residues. The CDR3 is CASRPLGQGNTGELFF. The CDR3 DNA reads TGCGCCAGCAGGCCCCTCGGACAGGGGAACACCGGGGAGCTGTTTTTT.

This clonotype was counted a few times. The genes are TRBV28 and TRBJ2-2, with 11 bases fitting TRBD2. The CDR3 consists of 16 residues. V trimming: 6 bases; J trimming: 6 bases; junction bases outside the gene matches: 9. From germline, CDR1 is MDHEN and CDR2 SYDVKM. CDR3 sequence: CASSWSGLAVSGELFF. For the CDR3, the DNA is TGTGCCAGCAGCTGGTCGGGACTAGCGGTATCCGGGGAGCTGTTTTTT.

Comment on this clonotype: No conserved phenylalanine or tryptophan is present at the end of the CDR3, so a read error is the likely explanation. The gene calls are TRBV4-1 and TRBJ1-5; D may be TRBD1 (6 bases). CDR3 size: 16 residues. Germline values: CDR1 MGHRA, CDR2 YSYEKL. The ends were cut back, 1 base at V and 6 bases at J, with 16 bases in the middle. CDR3 sequence (DNA): TGCGCCAGCAGCCAAGCCGGGACACTCGGGGGTCAGCCCCAGCATTAT. Translated, it gives CASSQAGTLGGQPQHY.

As to this clonotype: A junction boundary mismatches the germline segment, possibly from a read error. V usage is TRBV11-2 and J usage is TRBJ2-2; D perhaps matches TRBD1 (6 bases). Germline lookup yields CDR1 SGHAT and CDR2 FQNNGV. This CDR3 contains 15 residues. CDR3 sequence (DNA): TGTGCCAGCAGCTTCCGGACAGAGGATACCGGGGAGATGTTTTTT. Translation gives CASSFRTEDTGEMFF. Looking up the rest from reference TRBV11-2 and TRBJ2-2 gives the full variable domain: EAGVAQSPRYKIIEKRQSVAFWCNPISGHATLYWYQQILGQGPKLLIQFQNNGVVDDSQLPKDRFSAERLKGVDSTLKIQPAKLEDSAVYLCASSFRTEDTGEMFFGEGSRLTVL.

This clonotype appeared a single time. Just one base apart from a much larger clone, this may be a read error. V gene TRBV7-8 combines with J gene TRBJ2-2; D gene ambiguous. This CDR3 contains 15 residues. Germline assignment: CDR1 SGHVS and CDR2 FQNEAQ. The CDR3 here is CASGLESGRAGELFF. CDR3 coding DNA: TGTGCCAGCGGCTTAGAGAGTGGGCGCGCCGGGGAGCTGTTTTTT.

There are many counts of this clonotype. The rearrangement links TRBV29-1 to TRBJ2-7; 7 bases match TRBD1. Germline V gene data show CDR1 as SQVTM and CDR2 as ANQGSEA. Germline trimming cut 7 bases from V and 2 bases from J; bases unmatched to any gene: 8. The CDR3 contains 13 residues. The CDR3: CSAGTGTAYEQYF. CDR3 DNA sequence: TGCAGCGCCGGGACCGGGACAGCCTACGAGCAGTACTTC.

The rearrangement links TRBV4-1 to TRBJ2-1; 7 nucleotides match TRBD1. The CDR3 runs to 14 residues. CDR1 is MGHRA, CDR2 YSYEKL, per germline. V trimming: 6 bases; J trimming: 4 bases; junction bases outside the gene matches: 6. The DNA of the CDR3 is TGCGCCAGCAGGCGAGGGGGACAGTACAATGAGCAGTTCTTC. Residues: CASRRGGQYNEQFF.

As concerns this clonotype: A read error may account for a junction end that differs from germline. The CDR3 loop is CTSSPWGGRRNTDAFF. In DNA, the CDR3 is TGTACCAGCAGTCCCTGGGGGGGGCGTAGGAACACTGATGCTTTCTTT. The chain links TRBV12-3 or TRBV12-4 to TRBJ1-1, with D tentatively TRBD1 (6 bases). The CDR3 totals 16 residues.

This clonotype has more than one count but fewer than ten. This chain uses TRBV9 with TRBJ2-1, with no clear D. Germline lookup yields CDR1 SGDLS and CDR2 YYNGEE. Trimming left V 1 base short and J 5 bases short, with 4 bases between. The CDR3 is 12 residues long. This CDR3 reads CASSVYHNEQFF. For the CDR3, the DNA is TGTGCCAGCAGCGTATACCACAATGAGCAGTTCTTC.

This clonotype was recorded only once. A read error may be the cause here, since a much bigger clone is one base away. This chain joins TRBV11-2 and TRBJ2-3; no clear D gene. Germline assignment: CDR1 SGHAT and CDR2 FQNNGV. This CDR3 contains 15 residues. The ends were cut back, 7 bases at V and 1 base at J, with 15 bases in the middle. In DNA form, the CDR3 reads TGTGCCAGCACCTCCTTACCCTCTGGCACAGATACGCAGTATTTT. Protein: CASTSLPSGTDTQYF.

Of note for this clonotype: A much larger clone is a single base away; this may be a read error. A read error is likely, as this CDR3 ends without the conserved phenylalanine or tryptophan. This rearrangement joins TRBV20-1 to TRBJ2-2, with D maybe TRBD1 (6 bases). The germline V gene encodes CDR1 DFQATT and CDR2 SNEGSKA (reference sequence). This CDR3 is 13 amino acids long. The V gene lost 7 bases and the J gene lost 2 bases, with 11 bases spanning the gap. The CDR3 spells CSVHRANTGELFL. The CDR3 nucleotides read TGCAGTGTGCACAGGGCAAACACCGGGGAGCTGTTTTTA.

This clonotype has a handful of counts. A junction end diverges from the germline sequence, so it may reflect a read error. The CDR3 sequence: CAGSPPRTGLGCTF. The CDR3 region has the DNA TGTGCCGGCAGTCCTCCCCGGACAGGGCTCGGCTGCACCTTC. The chain uses TRBV12-3 or TRBV12-4 and TRBJ1-2, with 8 positions matching TRBD1. The CDR3 has 14 amino acids.

The chain has TRBV7-8 and TRBJ2-3, with no clear D. Germline CDR1 SGHVS, CDR2 FQNEAQ. V lost 1 base and J lost 3, with 14 bases in between. The CDR3 is 16 amino acids. CDR3 protein: CASSLEAVWSTDTQYF. The CDR3 nucleotides are TGTGCCAGCAGCTTAGAGGCGGTTTGGTCAACAGATACGCAGTATTTT.

About this clonotype itself: This is likely a read error, given that the CDR3 carries no conserved phenylalanine or tryptophan at its end. This sequence joins TRBV10-3 and TRBJ2-5; D gene uncertain. V shed 6 bases and J shed 4 bases, with 15 bases lying between them. The germline V gene has CDR1 ENHRY and CDR2 SYGVKD. The CDR3 is 14 amino acids. CDR3 nucleotides: TGTGCCATCAGATCAGGACCCTTCGGAGAGACCCAGTACCTC. The encoded protein is CAIRSGPFGETQYL.

In this sample, this clonotype turned up a few times. This may be a read error, as it is one base from a much larger clone. The rearrangement links TRBV6-6 to TRBJ1-1, with 8 bases that match TRBD1. The CDR3 totals 16 residues. Germline trimming cut 4 bases from V and 6 bases from J; bases unmatched to any gene: 13. Germline V gene lookup returns CDR1 MNHNY and CDR2 SVGAGI (reference sequence). CDR3 loop: CASSSSGTGGGPEAFF. The DNA of the CDR3 is TGTGCCAGCAGTTCTTCCGGTACAGGGGGGGGACCTGAAGCTTTCTTT.

This clonotype appeared a few times. A much larger clone differs by one base, so this may be a read error. The chain joins TRBV12-5 to TRBJ1-2, with TRBD1 matching 7 bases. Germline V gene sequence: CDR1 LGHNT, CDR2 FRNRAP. CDR3 length equals 12 residues. Trimming removed 7 bases from V and 7 bases from J; junction bases left unmatched: 6. This CDR3 reads CASAQGVSGYTF. The CDR3 coding sequence is TGTGCTAGTGCCCAGGGGGTGAGTGGCTACACCTTC.

Points on this clonotype: A much more abundant neighbour one base away suggests this may be a read error. The rearrangement uses TRBV5-1 and TRBJ1-3, with 9 bases aligning to TRBD1. Per the germline V gene, CDR1 is SGHRS and CDR2 is YFSETQ. The CDR3 is made up of 13 amino acids. V shed 3 bases and J 10 bases; nucleotides not matched to a gene: 5. The DNA of the CDR3 is TGCGCCAGCAGCTCCGGACAGGGGAAAACCATATATTTT. This codes for CASSSGQGKTIYF.

Worth noting for this clonotype: No conserved phenylalanine or tryptophan ends this CDR3, so it is likely a read error. The chain links TRBV29-1 to TRBJ2-1; TRBD1 agrees at 8 bases. The CDR3 sequence is 17 residues long. Germline CDR1 reads SQVTM; CDR2 reads ANQGSEA. CDR3 region: CSAPRLEGQVFYNEQFL. CDR3 bases: TGCAGCGCGCCTCGGTTGGAGGGACAGGTTTTCTACAACGAGCAGTTCCTC.